The 7 T cell receptor beta chains below were found in one sample sequenced in a study of CD8 T cells in ankylosing spondylitis (dated by TCRdb to the late 2010s). The library came from 5' RACE. These reads were obtained on an Illumina HiSeq 2500. Through fastp at Q25 and MiXCR, TCRdb rebuilt clones from the public reads, retaining in-frame beta chains. CDR3 protein sequences are deduplicated, and each keeps its most common genes and DNA. For this sample there are about 130,000 distinct CDR3 sequences; around 15% appear just once. The top ten hold approximately 3% of the sample. Sequencing was done on a sample of blood, either unsorted or a sorted T cell fraction (not recorded which). The receptors come from a female donor with ankylosing spondylitis or in good health (not recorded which).

This clonotype was detected only a few times. CDR3 in amino acids: CASSLRYFDWESVEQYF. The CDR3 coding sequence is TGTGCCAGCAGTTTAAGGTACTTCGATTGGGAGTCGGTCGAGCAGTACTTC. The chain joins TRBV28 to TRBJ2-7, with D possibly being TRBD2 (5 bases). V was pared by 2 bases and J by 6 bases, with 23 bases between. Germline V lookup: CDR1 MDHEN, CDR2 SYDVKM. This CDR3 is 17 amino acids long.

This clonotype was seen ten or more times. The CDR3 DNA follows: TGTGCCAGCAGTCCGGGATACGGAGCTTTCTTT. Protein product: CASSPGYGAFF. This chain joins TRBV6-5 and TRBJ1-1, with D unresolved. Germline CDR1 MNHEY, CDR2 SVGAGI. V lost 5 bases and J 10 bases, leaving 11 bases between the germline ends. CDR3 length: 11 amino acids.

This clonotype was counted only a few times. The chain is built from TRBV6-8 and TRBJ2-2, with 12 positions matching TRBD1. The CDR3 runs 16 residues. CDR1 and CDR2 from the germline V gene are MNHGY and SAAAGT. Trimming took 5 bases from V and 3 from J; bases not matched to a gene: 4. The CDR3 loop reads CASSRDRGLDTGELFF. The CDR3 bases are TGTGCCAGCAGTCGGGACAGGGGGCTAGACACCGGGGAGCTGTTTTTT.

The chain combines TRBV11-2 with TRBJ2-5; 11 bases align to TRBD2. With 2 bases clipped from V and 2 bases from J, the junction kept 7 bases outside the gene matches. The CDR3 length is 17 residues. The germline V gene has CDR1 SGHAT and CDR2 FQNNGV. CDR3 coding DNA: TGTGCCAGCAGCTTAAGGGGAAGACTAGCGGGACAAGAGACCCAGTACTTC. It specifies CASSLRGRLAGQETQYF.

The genes are TRBV2 and TRBJ1-1; D is ambiguous. Looked up from germline, CDR1 is SNHLY and CDR2 is FYNNEI. V shed 1 base and J shed 4 bases, with 10 bases lying between them. The CDR3 extends over 14 amino acids. The CDR3 reads CASSEDRLGTEAFF. The DNA for the CDR3 is TGTGCCAGCAGTGAAGACCGCTTGGGCACTGAAGCTTTCTTT.

The chain employs TRBV7-2 and TRBJ2-2; unclear D gene. V was shortened by 5 bases and J by 6 bases, with 16 bases between the two germline ends. The CDR3 contains 15 residues. Germline-derived CDR1 and CDR2 are SGHTA and FQGNSA. The CDR3 nucleotides read TGTGCCAGCAGCCTCCGCGGCCCCACGGCCGGGGAGCTGTTTTTT. It yields the protein CASSLRGPTAGELFF.

The chain is built from TRBV12-3 or TRBV12-4 and TRBJ2-7, with a possible D match to TRBD1 (5 bases). The CDR3 consists of 14 residues. Trimming stripped 1 base from V and 5 bases from J, with 12 bases between. The CDR3 DNA follows: TGTGCCAGCAGTTTAGGTCCAGGGATGAACGAGCAGTACTTC. This codes for CASSLGPGMNEQYF.